This T cell receptor beta chain comes out of a study of CD8+CD57+ T cells in acquired aplastic anemia. Study results and caveats: Patients and controls shared 25 to 30 CD8+ CDR3 sequences.

TCR beta VDJ and CDR3 profiling used genomic DNA as template. Each CDR3 protein gets one entry after TCRdb re-called the reads with MiXCR. In the table there are some 200,000 distinct CDR3 sequences, under 55% of which are singletons. The ends lost 7 bases at V and 4 bases at J; junction bases unmatched: 4. CDR3 length: 14 amino acids. CDR1 and CDR2 from the germline V gene are MNHNS and SASEGT. Of note for this clonotype: What it recognizes is unknown.

The patients chosen for sequencing had shown expansion of CD8+CD57+ cells (detected by flow cytometry). The sequencing input was sorted CD4+, CD8+, or CD8+CD57+ T cells (not recorded which) from PBMCs. The origin of this receptor is a human donor with aplastic anemia. This chain connects TRBV6-1 to TRBJ1-6; TRBD1 agrees at 7 bases. Here the CDR3 DNA reads TGTGCCAGCACTCCGGGACAGTATAATTCACCCCTCCACTTT. It is translated as CASTPGQYNSPLHF.